The 29 T cell receptor beta chains listed next were all sequenced from one sample in a study of blood T cell repertoires in COVID-19. TCRdb keeps only in-frame clones here, not all; method: immunoSEQ multiplex PCR. Among some 220,000 clones listed, roughly 80% were seen once. The sample was PBMCs or T cells enriched from blood (not recorded which). These receptors originate from a woman in her 40s with acute COVID-19.

The rearrangement joins TRBV7-3 to TRBJ2-3, with 8 nucleotides matching TRBD2. From germline, CDR1 is SGHTA and CDR2 FQGTGA. The CDR3 has 15 residues. The ends lost 5 bases at V and 4 bases at J; junction bases unmatched: 8. This CDR3 is CASSVSGGEPDTQYF. In nucleotides, the CDR3 is TGTGCCAGCAGCGTATCGGGGGGGGAGCCAGATACGCAGTATTTT.

The chain employs TRBV7-8 and TRBJ2-5; D ambiguous. The CDR3 loop spans 13 amino acids. Germline V gene data show CDR1 as SGHVS and CDR2 as FQNEAQ. V lost 1 base to trimming and J lost 2 bases, with 5 bases between them. CDR3 coding DNA: TGTGCCAGCAGCTTAGGGGCTCAAGAGACCCAGTACTTC. Amino acids: CASSLGAQETQYF.

The V call is TRBV12-3 or TRBV12-4, the J call TRBJ1-2; unclear D gene. The CDR3 length is 12 residues. Trimming stripped 2 bases from V and 5 bases from J, with 6 bases between. The CDR3 loop is CASSLNEYGYTF. The CDR3 DNA reads TGTGCCAGCAGTTTAAACGAGTATGGCTACACCTTC.

V gene TRBV6-5 combines with J gene TRBJ2-7, with D perhaps TRBD1 (6 bases). In germline, CDR1 is MNHEY, CDR2 SVGAGI. V dropped 2 bases and J dropped 2 bases, with 13 bases sitting between them. The CDR3 contains 15 residues. CDR3 region: CASSYTSDSPYEQYF. The CDR3, as DNA: TGTGCCAGCAGTTACACGTCGGACAGTCCCTACGAGCAGTACTTC.

The V gene is TRBV19, the J gene TRBJ2-1; maybe TRBD2 (7 bases). The CDR3 totals 13 residues. Germline CDR1 LNHDA, CDR2 SQIVND (reference sequence). Trimming removed 3 bases from V and 9 bases from J, with 12 bases in between. CDR3 sequence: CASSMGGLFEQFF. As DNA, the CDR3 is TGTGCCAGTAGTATGGGGGGGCTGTTTGAGCAGTTCTTC.

The V call is TRBV23-1, the J call TRBJ2-1, with D tentatively TRBD1 (5 bases). TRBV23-1 is labeled an ORF, and its function is uncertain. V was trimmed by 1 base and J by 5 bases, leaving 15 bases between them. The CDR3 covers 16 residues. The CDR3 loop is CASSQYLGRVNNEQFF. The CDR3 region has the DNA TGCGCCAGCAGTCAATACCTTGGCAGGGTCAACAATGAGCAGTTCTTC.

The rearrangement uses TRBV6-5 and TRBJ1-1, with a possible D match to TRBD1 (6 bases). V was cut by 7 bases and J by 3 bases, with 18 bases left in between. Germline lookup yields CDR1 MNHEY and CDR2 SVGAGI. CDR3 length equals 15 residues. CDR3 sequence reads: CASTPSSGVDTEAFF. In nucleotides, the CDR3 is TGTGCCAGCACTCCCTCATCAGGGGTGGACACTGAAGCTTTCTTT.

The chain joins TRBV20-1 to TRBJ1-1; unclear D gene. Trimming took off 4 bases at V and 6 bases at J, with 9 bases between the two ends. The CDR3 covers 11 residues. Germline CDR1 reads DFQATT; CDR2 reads SNEGSKA (reference sequence). The CDR3 bases are TGCAGTGCTATTGGACTAGCTGAAGCTTTCTTT. Translated, it gives CSAIGLAEAFF.

The rearrangement joins TRBV4-2 to TRBJ1-1; 7 nucleotides align to TRBD1. V shed 4 bases and J 6 bases; nucleotides not matched to a gene: 8. Germline V lookup: CDR1 LGHNA, CDR2 YNFKEQ. The CDR3 consists of 14 residues. The CDR3 sequence: CASSLNTGVAEAFF. The DNA for the CDR3 is TGTGCCAGCAGCCTCAATACAGGGGTCGCTGAAGCTTTCTTT.

The rearrangement links TRBV9 to TRBJ1-5; no clear D. V was trimmed by 2 bases and J by 0 bases, leaving 9 bases between them. The CDR3 totals 15 residues. Germline V gives CDR1 SGDLS, CDR2 YYNGEE. This CDR3 reads CASSVSGYSNQPQHF. In DNA, the CDR3 is TGTGCCAGCAGCGTGAGTGGTTATAGCAATCAGCCCCAGCATTTT. Using reference TRBV9 and TRBJ1-5 for the parts outside the CDR3, the full variable domain is DSGVTQTPKHLITATGQRVTLRCSPRSGDLSVYWYQQSLDQGLQFLIQYYNGEERAKGNILERFSAQQFPDLHSELNLSSLELGDSALYFCASSVSGYSNQPQHFGDGTRLSIL.

This clone was recorded only once. The chain carries TRBV7-3 and TRBJ2-2; possible D gene TRBD1, 6 bases. The CDR3 is 17 residues long. Germline CDR1 reads SGHTA; CDR2 reads FQGTGA. V was trimmed by 0 bases and J by 0 bases, leaving 11 bases between them. CDR3 region: CASSLTAQGANTGELFF. The DNA of the CDR3 is TGTGCCAGCAGCTTAACGGCACAGGGAGCGAACACCGGGGAGCTGTTTTTT.

V usage is TRBV27 and J usage is TRBJ2-5; 11 nucleotides match TRBD2. The CDR3 has 15 residues. V was clipped by 5 bases and J by 5 bases; unmatched bases: 7. The germline CDR1 and CDR2 sequences are MNHEY and SMNVEV (reference sequence). The DNA for the CDR3 is TGTGCCAGCAGTATTTTAGCGGGAGGGTGGGAGACCCAGTACTTC. This sequence encodes CASSILAGGWETQYF.

The chain couples TRBV7-9 to TRBJ1-2; 10 bases align to TRBD1. Trimming cost V 0 bases and J 2 bases; bases outside gene matches: 3. There are 16 residues in the CDR3. Per the germline V gene, CDR1 is SEHNR and CDR2 is FQNEAQ (reference sequence). CDR3 DNA sequence: TGTGCCAGCAGCTTAGCCGGGACAGGGGTGAACTATGGCTACACCTTC. Protein product: CASSLAGTGVNYGYTF.

The V and J genes are TRBV2 and TRBJ1-5, with 7 positions matching TRBD1. This CDR3 contains 15 residues. The trim removed 5 bases at V and 7 bases at J, leaving 11 bases unmatched. The germline gives CDR1 SNHLY, CDR2 FYNNEI. In DNA form, the CDR3 reads TGTGCCAGCAGTCCAGATAGAGGGGGCAGACAGCCCCAGCATTTT. Amino acids: CASSPDRGGRQPQHF.

V and J are TRBV24-1 and TRBJ2-1, with 10 nucleotides matching TRBD1. The V gene end was trimmed by 3 bases and the J gene end by 10 bases; junction bases not matched to a gene: 2. This CDR3 region has 13 residues. CDR1 and CDR2 (germline): KGHDR, SFDVKD. The chain's CDR3 is CATSDRGQGEQFF. The CDR3 nucleotides are TGTGCCACCAGTGATCGGGGACAGGGGGAGCAGTTCTTC.

V and J are TRBV7-2 and TRBJ2-5, with 9 bases that match TRBD2. The junction had 5 bases not matched to a gene; V was cut back by 0 bases and J by 3 bases. Germline values: CDR1 SGHTA, CDR2 FQGNSA. The CDR3 is made up of 16 amino acids. Written as DNA, the CDR3 is TGTGCCAGCAGCTTAGCTGGTAGCGGGAGCAAAGAGACCCAGTACTTC. This encodes CASSLAGSGSKETQYF.

V is TRBV5-1 and J is TRBJ1-2; 7 bases are shared with TRBD1. Germline lookup yields CDR1 SGHRS and CDR2 YFSETQ. V shed 4 bases and J 6 bases; nucleotides not matched to a gene: 9. This CDR3 spans 14 amino acids. DNA for the CDR3: TGCGCCAGCAGCCCACAGGGGACCGGGGATGGCTACACCTTC. Translating gives CASSPQGTGDGYTF.

This chain uses TRBV7-9 with TRBJ1-1; no definite D call. There are 15 residues in the CDR3. V lost 2 bases and J lost 1, with 11 bases in between. Germline V CDR1 and CDR2: SEHNR, FQNEAQ (reference sequence). The CDR3: CASSLFGVTNTEAFF. As DNA, the CDR3 is TGTGCCAGCAGCTTATTCGGGGTCACGAACACTGAAGCTTTCTTT.

V gene TRBV10-3 combines with J gene TRBJ1-1; 9 positions match TRBD1. CDR3 length equals 14 residues. Trimming removed 7 bases from V and 1 base from J; junction bases left unmatched: 4. Germline V gene lookup returns CDR1 ENHRY and CDR2 SYGVKD. The CDR3 protein is CAITTTGGNTEAFF. The CDR3 DNA sequence: TGTGCCATCACCACGACAGGGGGGAACACTGAAGCTTTCTTT.

Comment on this clone: A read error may produce the germline difference seen at one junction end. This sequence joins TRBV7-2 and TRBJ2-1; 8 bases align to TRBD1. Germline-derived CDR1 and CDR2 are SGHTA and FQGNSA. The CDR3 totals 13 residues. The CDR3 is CASSQEPAGQELF. The CDR3, as DNA: TGTGCCAGCAGCCAAGAACCCGCGGGACAGGAGCTCTTC.

V gene TRBV2 combines with J gene TRBJ1-1; 10 nucleotides match TRBD1. This CDR3 region has 18 residues. Trimming removed 6 bases from V and 1 base from J; junction bases left unmatched: 14. Germline assignment: CDR1 SNHLY and CDR2 FYNNEI. This chain's CDR3 is CASSHSIRDRGQNTEAFF. The CDR3 region has the DNA TGTGCCAGCAGCCATAGCATCCGGGACAGGGGACAGAACACTGAAGCTTTCTTT.

The genes are TRBV18 and TRBJ1-6; unclear D gene. Germline-derived CDR1 and CDR2 are KGHSH and LQKENI. V lost 5 bases, J lost 7 bases, and 9 bases lay in between. The length of the CDR3 is 13 residues. The CDR3 is CASSGGRNSPLHF. DNA for the CDR3: TGTGCCAGCTCAGGAGGGAGGAATTCACCCCTCCACTTT.

The CDR3 region is CASRPGQKGNEQFF. DNA of the CDR3: TGTGCCAGCAGGCCGGGACAAAAAGGGAATGAGCAGTTCTTC. The chain uses TRBV6-5 and TRBJ2-1; D may be TRBD1 (6 bases). The V gene's germline CDR1 is MNHEY and CDR2 SVGAGI. The CDR3 runs to 14 residues. Trimming took off 6 bases at V and 7 bases at J, with 16 bases between the two ends.

V is TRBV24-1 and J is TRBJ1-2, with 7 bases identical to TRBD1. The V gene's germline CDR1 is KGHDR and CDR2 SFDVKD. The CDR3 is made up of 18 amino acids. V lost 7 bases to trimming and J lost 6 bases; unmatched junction nucleotides: 22. The CDR3 DNA reads as TGTGCCACCAGCGCTACCCCGGGACAGACTGACGGGCTACATGGCTACACCTTC. This gives the protein CATSATPGQTDGLHGYTF.

In DNA form, the CDR3 reads TGTGCCAGCAGCCTCAGAGGTCTAGCCTCCTACGAGCAGTACTTC. Protein sequence: CASSLRGLASYEQYF. The chain recombines TRBV5-4 with TRBJ2-7, with D perhaps matching TRBD2 (5 bases). CDR3 size: 15 residues. V was trimmed by 4 bases and J by 0 bases, leaving 14 bases between them. Germline V gene lookup returns CDR1 SGHNT and CDR2 YYREEE (reference sequence).

The chain recombines TRBV7-8 with TRBJ2-7, with a tentative D call TRBD1 (6 bases). V lost 5 bases, J lost 3 bases, and 17 bases lay in between. CDR3 length equals 15 residues. Per germline, CDR1 SGHVS and CDR2 FQNEAQ. The CDR3 bases are TGTGCCAGCAGCCTCCTCAGGGGACGCCTCTACGAGCAGTACTTC. Its protein is CASSLLRGRLYEQYF.

This chain joins TRBV7-2 and TRBJ1-3, with 8 positions matching TRBD1. The V gene end was trimmed by 1 base and the J gene end by 0 bases; junction bases not matched to a gene: 2. The CDR3 has 16 amino acids. The germline V gene encodes CDR1 SGHTA and CDR2 FQGNSA. Written as DNA, the CDR3 is TGTGCCAGCAGCTTAGTGGACAGGGTCTCTGGAAACACCATATATTTT. This translates into CASSLVDRVSGNTIYF.

This clone was seen a few times. The V gene is TRBV12-3 or TRBV12-4, the J gene TRBJ1-2; D remains unclear. V lost 8 bases to trimming and J lost 2 bases, with 6 bases between them. This CDR3 is built from 11 residues. The CDR3 DNA reads TGTGCCAGCCACTTGAACTATGGCTACACCTTC. Translated: CASHLNYGYTF.

This clone was recorded a few times. The chain is built from TRBV14 and TRBJ1-4; no reliable D call. Germline values: CDR1 SGHDN, CDR2 FVKESK. Trimming left V 4 bases short and J 7 bases short, with 16 bases between. CDR3 length equals 15 residues. The CDR3 sequence is CASSPRLGSGEKLFF. CDR3 DNA sequence: TGTGCCAGCAGCCCGCGACTGGGCAGCGGTGAAAAACTGTTTTTT.